This entry is about one TCR beta chain. Trimming removed 0 bases at V and 0 bases at J, with 12 bases between. The CDR3 is 16 residues long. Germline CDR1 is SGHRS and CDR2 is YFSETQ. The data derive from a study of shared clonotypes between healthy human individuals. The method was immunoSEQ multiplex PCR; TCRdb's version includes in-frame clones alone and lacks a portion of them. The profile shows hundreds of thousands of clones, roughly 72% of them singletons. The chain couples TRBV5-1 to TRBJ1-1; perhaps TRBD1 as D (5 bases). The source of this sequence is a woman aged 35 to 49 in good health. Some clones in this sample may be carry-over from other donors' samples. Specimen: PBMCs. The DNA of the CDR3 is TGCGCCAGCAGCTTGGACGACAGCCACTTGAACACTGAAGCTTTCTTT. This encodes CASSLDDSHLNTEAFF. Supplemented by reference TRBV5-1 and TRBJ1-1, the full variable domain reads KAGVTQTPRYLIKTRGQQVTLSCSPISGHRSVSWYQQTPGQGLQFLFEYFSETQRNKGNFPGRFSGRQFSNSRSEMNVSTLELGDSALYLCASSLDDSHLNTEAFFGQGTRLTVV.